A single sample gave rise to the 14 T cell receptor beta chains below, sequenced in a study of blood T cell repertoires in COVID-19. Assay: immunoSEQ multiplex PCR; the TCRdb copy retains only in-frame clones and omits some. The sample records 400,000 or so clones, 90% being singletons. The sequencing input was PBMCs or T cells enriched from blood (not recorded which). The receptors here all came from a man between 18 and 29 years old who had recovered from COVID-19.

The chain links TRBV6-6 to TRBJ1-2, with 10 positions matching TRBD1. The CDR3 length is 15 residues. The V and J ends lost 7 bases and 6 bases, in that order; junction bases with no gene match: 11. Germline V CDR1 and CDR2: MNHNY, SVGAGI (reference sequence). The CDR3 protein is CASTLPGQGIHGYTF. CDR3 nucleotides: TGTGCCAGCACTTTGCCGGGACAGGGGATCCATGGCTACACCTTC.

The DNA of the CDR3 is TGCACCGGGACAGGTCGTCAGCCCCAGCATTTT. Encoded protein: CTGTGRQPQHF. The chain employs TRBV29-1 and TRBJ1-5; 8 positions match TRBD1. Per germline, CDR1 SQVTM and CDR2 ANQGSEA. The CDR3 is 11 residues long.

V usage is TRBV5-1 and J usage is TRBJ1-3; D is undetermined. This CDR3 is 15 amino acids long. V lost 0 bases and J 5 bases, leaving 12 bases between the germline ends. CDR1 SGHRS and CDR2 YFSETQ come from the germline V gene. The CDR3 DNA sequence: TGCGCCAGCAGCTTGGCACCCGGGAACAGAAACACCATATATTTT. Its translation: CASSLAPGNRNTIYF.

This chain connects TRBV2 to TRBJ2-1; 8 bases are a match to TRBD2. Germline trimming cut 6 bases from V and 6 bases from J; bases unmatched to any gene: 4. The CDR3 spans 13 residues. The V gene's germline CDR1 is SNHLY and CDR2 FYNNEI. The CDR3 nucleotides read TGTGCCAGCAGGGGGACTAGGCGCAATGAGCAGTTCTTC. Protein: CASRGTRRNEQFF.

The chain links TRBV3-1 (or the pseudogene TRBV3-2) to TRBJ1-2, with D unresolved. The germline V gene has CDR1 LGHDT and CDR2 YNNKEL (reference sequence). CDR3 length equals 16 residues. V lost 0 bases to trimming and J lost 3 bases, with 14 bases between them. This CDR3 is CASSQDMPPVYYGYTF. As DNA, the CDR3 is TGTGCCAGCAGCCAAGATATGCCCCCGGTGTACTATGGCTACACCTTC.

This chain links TRBV2 with TRBJ2-7; weak D call: TRBD2 (5 bases). The CDR3 consists of 14 residues. V lost 4 bases to trimming and J lost 4 bases, with 14 bases between them. Germline CDR1 SNHLY, CDR2 FYNNEI. The CDR3 nucleotides are TGTGCCAGCAGTGTATTGAGGGTAGCATACGAGCAGTACTTC. Its translation: CASSVLRVAYEQYF.

V usage is TRBV4-1 and J usage is TRBJ2-1, with D unclear. The CDR3 totals 13 residues. The V and J ends lost 3 bases and 8 bases respectively, with 11 bases between them. CDR1 is MGHRA and CDR2 is YSYEKL in the germline V gene. The CDR3 loop reads CASSHQAPYEQFF. CDR3 DNA sequence: TGCGCCAGCAGCCATCAAGCACCCTATGAGCAGTTCTTC.

The rearrangement links TRBV6-5 to TRBJ1-2, with D possibly being TRBD1 (6 bases). Germline-derived CDR1 and CDR2 are MNHEY and SVGAGI. The length of the CDR3 is 14 residues. Trimming shortened V by 7 bases and J by 6 bases, and 18 bases separated the two germline ends. The CDR3 spells CASTPGAGADGYTF. The CDR3 bases are TGTGCCAGCACCCCCGGGGCGGGGGCTGATGGCTACACCTTC.

This chain joins TRBV11-2 and TRBJ2-1; TRBD2 might be the D (6 bases). The CDR3 runs to 13 residues. V was cut by 7 bases and J by 6 bases, with 13 bases left in between. Germline V CDR1 and CDR2: SGHAT, FQNNGV. CDR3 DNA sequence: TGTGCCAGCACGCGGGGTAGCGGCAATGAGCAGTTCTTC. Translating gives CASTRGSGNEQFF.

The chain is built from TRBV4-1 and TRBJ2-7, with D possibly being TRBD2 (5 bases). V was pared by 1 base and J by 4 bases, with 14 bases between. This CDR3 is 15 amino acids long. The V gene's germline CDR1 is MGHRA and CDR2 YSYEKL. The CDR3 reads CASSQGPGIVYEQYF. CDR3 bases: TGCGCCAGCAGCCAAGGTCCGGGAATCGTATACGAGCAGTACTTC.

The chain carries TRBV29-1 and TRBJ1-2; 9 bases align to TRBD1. The CDR3 runs 13 residues. Germline trimming cut 1 base from V and 7 bases from J; bases unmatched to any gene: 4. CDR1 and CDR2 (germline): SQVTM, ANQGSEA. CDR3 nucleotides: TGCAGCGTTGAAGGGACAGGGGTCGGTGGCTACACCTTC. This codes for CSVEGTGVGGYTF.

The gene calls are TRBV21-1 and TRBJ1-6; the D call TRBD1 from the table was never checked on the DNA. TRBV21-1 is an annotated pseudogene. The CDR3 loop spans 19 amino acids. CDR3 DNA: TGTGCCAGCAGCAAAGAAGGGGCTGAGAGACAGGGGCTAGGTTCACCCCTCCACTTT. Its translation: CASSKEGAERQGLGSPLHF.

This clone was counted once. V and J are TRBV19 and TRBJ2-2; the match to TRBD1 covers 9 bases. The J segment lost 6 bases and the V segment lost 5 bases, leaving 7 bases of the junction unmatched. There are 15 residues in the CDR3. Germline V CDR1 and CDR2: LNHDA, SQIVND (reference sequence). The CDR3 here is CASSVGTGFPGELFF. CDR3 coding DNA: TGTGCCAGTAGTGTCGGGACAGGGTTTCCCGGGGAGCTGTTTTTT.

This chain joins TRBV2 and TRBJ2-5, with TRBD2 matching over 11 bases. Germline V lookup: CDR1 SNHLY, CDR2 FYNNEI. Trimming cost V 6 bases and J 2 bases; bases outside gene matches: 5. The CDR3 extends over 15 amino acids. The CDR3 DNA reads as TGTGCCAGCAGCCGGGGGACTAGCGGACAAGAGACCCAGTACTTC. Encoded protein: CASSRGTSGQETQYF.